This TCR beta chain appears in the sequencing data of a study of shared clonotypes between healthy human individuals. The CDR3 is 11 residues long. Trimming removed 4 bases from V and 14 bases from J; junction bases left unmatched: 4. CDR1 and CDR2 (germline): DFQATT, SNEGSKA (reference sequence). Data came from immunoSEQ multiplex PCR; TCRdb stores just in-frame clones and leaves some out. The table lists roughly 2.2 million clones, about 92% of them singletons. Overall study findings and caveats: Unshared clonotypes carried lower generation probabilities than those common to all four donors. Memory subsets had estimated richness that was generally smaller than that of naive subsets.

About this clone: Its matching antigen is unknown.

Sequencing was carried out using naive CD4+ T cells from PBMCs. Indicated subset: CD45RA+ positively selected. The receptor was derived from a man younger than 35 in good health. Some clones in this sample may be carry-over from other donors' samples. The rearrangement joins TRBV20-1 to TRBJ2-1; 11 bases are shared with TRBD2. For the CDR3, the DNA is TGCAGTGCTACCCTGACTAGCGGGAAGTTCTTC. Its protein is CSATLTSGKFF.